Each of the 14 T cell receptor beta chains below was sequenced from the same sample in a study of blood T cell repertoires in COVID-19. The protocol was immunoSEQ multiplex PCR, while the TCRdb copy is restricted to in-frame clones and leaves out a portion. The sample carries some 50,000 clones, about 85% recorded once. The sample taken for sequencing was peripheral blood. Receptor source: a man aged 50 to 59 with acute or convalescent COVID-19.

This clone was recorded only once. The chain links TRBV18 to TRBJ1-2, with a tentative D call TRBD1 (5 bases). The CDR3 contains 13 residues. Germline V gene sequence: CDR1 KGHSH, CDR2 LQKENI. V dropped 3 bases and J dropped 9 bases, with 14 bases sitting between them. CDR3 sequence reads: CASSPDSWKSYTF. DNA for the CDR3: TGTGCCAGCTCACCCGACAGTTGGAAGAGCTACACCTTC.

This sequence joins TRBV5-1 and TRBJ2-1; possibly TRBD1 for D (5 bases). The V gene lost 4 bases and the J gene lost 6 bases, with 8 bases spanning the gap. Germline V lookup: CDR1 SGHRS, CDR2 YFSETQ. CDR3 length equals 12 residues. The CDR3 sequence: CASSADINEQFF. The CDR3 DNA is TGCGCCAGCAGCGCGGACATCAATGAGCAGTTCTTC.

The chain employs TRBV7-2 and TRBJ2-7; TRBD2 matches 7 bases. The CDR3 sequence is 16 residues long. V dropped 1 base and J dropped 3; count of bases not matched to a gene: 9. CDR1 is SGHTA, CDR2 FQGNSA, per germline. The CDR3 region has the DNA TGTGCCAGCAGCTTAGAAGGTTGGACTAGAAACTACGAGCAGTACTTC. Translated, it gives CASSLEGWTRNYEQYF.

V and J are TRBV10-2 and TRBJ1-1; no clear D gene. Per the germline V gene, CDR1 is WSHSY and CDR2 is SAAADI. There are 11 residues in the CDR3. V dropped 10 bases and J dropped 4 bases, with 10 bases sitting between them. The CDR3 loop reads CATSPLTEAFF. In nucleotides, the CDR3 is TGCGCCACCTCTCCCCTCACTGAAGCTTTCTTT.

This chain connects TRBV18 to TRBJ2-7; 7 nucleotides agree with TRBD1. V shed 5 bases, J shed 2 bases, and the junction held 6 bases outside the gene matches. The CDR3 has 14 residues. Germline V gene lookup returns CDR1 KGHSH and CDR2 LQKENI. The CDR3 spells CASSSAGTAYEQYF. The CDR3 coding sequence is TGTGCCAGCTCAAGCGCCGGGACAGCCTACGAGCAGTACTTC.

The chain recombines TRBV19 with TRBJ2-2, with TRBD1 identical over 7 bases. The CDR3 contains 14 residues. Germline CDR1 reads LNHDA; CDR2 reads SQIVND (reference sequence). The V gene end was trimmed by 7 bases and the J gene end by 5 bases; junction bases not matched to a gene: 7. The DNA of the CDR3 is TGTGCCAGTACCCCTAGGACAGGTACCGGGGAGCTGTTTTTT. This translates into CASTPRTGTGELFF.

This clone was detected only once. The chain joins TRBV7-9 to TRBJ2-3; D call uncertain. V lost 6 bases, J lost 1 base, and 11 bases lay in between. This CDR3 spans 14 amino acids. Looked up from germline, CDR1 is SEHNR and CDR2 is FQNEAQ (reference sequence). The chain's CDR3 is CASSRDMGTDTQYF. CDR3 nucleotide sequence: TGTGCCAGCAGTCGTGACATGGGCACAGATACGCAGTATTTT.

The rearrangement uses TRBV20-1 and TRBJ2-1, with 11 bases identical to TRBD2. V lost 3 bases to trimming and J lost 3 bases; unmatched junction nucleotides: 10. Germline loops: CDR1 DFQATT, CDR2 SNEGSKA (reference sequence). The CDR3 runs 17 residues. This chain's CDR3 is CSASATSGGPGYNEQFF. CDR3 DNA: TGCAGTGCTAGTGCTACTAGCGGGGGACCAGGCTACAATGAGCAGTTCTTC.

The CDR3 DNA follows: TGTGCCAGCAGCTCCCGGACAGGGAACGACGAGCAGTACTTC. Translation gives CASSSRTGNDEQYF. The V and J genes are TRBV11-1 and TRBJ2-7; 8 positions match TRBD1. The CDR3 sequence is 14 residues long. Germline CDR1 is SGHAT and CDR2 is FQDESV (reference sequence). The V segment lost 4 bases and the J segment 5 bases; nucleotides outside the gene matches: 7.

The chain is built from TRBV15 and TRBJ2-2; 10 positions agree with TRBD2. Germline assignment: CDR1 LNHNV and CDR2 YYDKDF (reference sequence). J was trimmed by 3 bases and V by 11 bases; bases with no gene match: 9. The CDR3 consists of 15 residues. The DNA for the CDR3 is TGTGCCGTTCTAGGGCTAGCGGGAGACACCGGGGAGCTGTTTTTT. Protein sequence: CAVLGLAGDTGELFF.

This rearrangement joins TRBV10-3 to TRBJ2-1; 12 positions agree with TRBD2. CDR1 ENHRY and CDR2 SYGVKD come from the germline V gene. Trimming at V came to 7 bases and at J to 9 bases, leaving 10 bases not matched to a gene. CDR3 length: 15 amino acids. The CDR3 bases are TGTGCCATCACCTCTAGCGGGAGGGCCGGTAGTGAGCAGTTCTTC. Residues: CAITSSGRAGSEQFF.

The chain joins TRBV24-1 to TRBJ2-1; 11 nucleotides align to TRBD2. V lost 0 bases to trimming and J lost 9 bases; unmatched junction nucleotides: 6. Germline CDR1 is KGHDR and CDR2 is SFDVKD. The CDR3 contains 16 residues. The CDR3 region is CATSDLTSGGLGEQFF. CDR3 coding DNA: TGTGCCACCAGTGATTTGACTAGCGGGGGCTTAGGTGAGCAGTTCTTC.

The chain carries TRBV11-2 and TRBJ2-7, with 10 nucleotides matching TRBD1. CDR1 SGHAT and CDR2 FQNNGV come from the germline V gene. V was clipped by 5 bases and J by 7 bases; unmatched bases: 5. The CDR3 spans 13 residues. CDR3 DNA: TGTGCCAGCAGCCAAGACAGGGGGCGAGAGCAGTACTTC. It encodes CASSQDRGREQYF.

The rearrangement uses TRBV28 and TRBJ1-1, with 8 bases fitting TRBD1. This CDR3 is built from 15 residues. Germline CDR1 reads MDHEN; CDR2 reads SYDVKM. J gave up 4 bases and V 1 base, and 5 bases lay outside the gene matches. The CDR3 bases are TGTGCCAGCAGTTTATTACAGGGGGTGGGCACTGAAGCTTTCTTT. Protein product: CASSLLQGVGTEAFF. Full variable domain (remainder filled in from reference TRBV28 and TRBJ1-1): DVKVTQSSRYLVKRTGEKVFLECVQDMDHENMFWYRQDPGLGLRLIYFSYDVKMKEKGDIPEGYSVSREKKERFSLILESASTNQTSMYLCASSLLQGVGTEAFFGQGTRLTVV.